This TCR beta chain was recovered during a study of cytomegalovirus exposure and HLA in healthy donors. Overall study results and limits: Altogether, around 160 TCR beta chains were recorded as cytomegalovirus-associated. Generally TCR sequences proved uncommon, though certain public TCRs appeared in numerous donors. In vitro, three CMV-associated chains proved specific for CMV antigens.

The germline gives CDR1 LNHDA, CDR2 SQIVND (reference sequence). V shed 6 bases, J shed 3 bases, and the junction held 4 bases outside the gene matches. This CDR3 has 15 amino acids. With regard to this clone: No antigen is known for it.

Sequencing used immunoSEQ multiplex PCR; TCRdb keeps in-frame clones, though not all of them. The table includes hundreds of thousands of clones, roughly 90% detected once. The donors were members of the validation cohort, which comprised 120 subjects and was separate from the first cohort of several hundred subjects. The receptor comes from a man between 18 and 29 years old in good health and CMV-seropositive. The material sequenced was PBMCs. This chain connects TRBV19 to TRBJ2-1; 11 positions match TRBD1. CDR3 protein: CASSRDRGYYNEQFF. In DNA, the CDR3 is TGTGCCAGTAGCCGGGACAGGGGGTACTACAATGAGCAGTTCTTC.